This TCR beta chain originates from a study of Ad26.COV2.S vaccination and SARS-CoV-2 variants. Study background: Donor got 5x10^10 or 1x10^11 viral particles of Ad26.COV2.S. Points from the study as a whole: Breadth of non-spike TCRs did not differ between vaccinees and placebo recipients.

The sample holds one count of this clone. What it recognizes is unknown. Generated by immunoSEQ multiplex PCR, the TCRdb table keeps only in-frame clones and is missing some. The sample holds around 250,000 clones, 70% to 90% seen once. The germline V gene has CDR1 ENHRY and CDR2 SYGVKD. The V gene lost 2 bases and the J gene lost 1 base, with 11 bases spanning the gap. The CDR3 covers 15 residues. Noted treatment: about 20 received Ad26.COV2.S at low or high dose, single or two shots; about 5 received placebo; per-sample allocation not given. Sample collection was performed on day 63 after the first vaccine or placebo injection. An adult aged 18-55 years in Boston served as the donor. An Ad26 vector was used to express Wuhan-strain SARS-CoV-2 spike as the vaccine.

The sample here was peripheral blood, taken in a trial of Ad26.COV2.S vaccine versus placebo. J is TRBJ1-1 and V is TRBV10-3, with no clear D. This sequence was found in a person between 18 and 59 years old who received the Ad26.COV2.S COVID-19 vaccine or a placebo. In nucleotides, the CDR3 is TGTGCCATCAGTGAGGAGGGAGGGAAGAACACTGAAGCTTTCTTT. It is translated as CAISEEGGKNTEAFF.